The 5 T cell receptor beta chains below all came from one sample that was sequenced in a study of cytomegalovirus exposure and HLA in healthy donors. Use of 60 Vbeta and 13 Jbeta primers characterized the PCR. Repertoires were generated with immunoSEQ multiplex PCR, while TCRdb's copy carries only in-frame clones and drops some. The data show about 140,000 clones, over 75% seen once. The sequenced sample was PBMCs. The receptors derive from a middle-aged woman in good health and CMV-seronegative.

J is TRBJ2-1 and V is TRBV28; D remains ambiguous. Deletions cut 10 bases from V and 0 bases from J, with 10 bases between. The CDR3 loop spans 13 amino acids. The germline CDR1 and CDR2 sequences are MDHEN and SYDVKM. The CDR3 here is CATSVTSYNEQFF. The CDR3 DNA is TGTGCCACAAGCGTTACCTCCTACAATGAGCAGTTCTTC.

This clone turned up a few times. This chain connects TRBV29-1 to TRBJ2-5; D remains unclear. V was pared by 2 bases and J by 5 bases, with 3 bases between. Germline assignment: CDR1 SQVTM and CDR2 ANQGSEA. The CDR3 consists of 10 residues. The CDR3 DNA sequence: TGCAGCGTTGAACAGGAGACCCAGTACTTC. It translates to CSVEQETQYF. Combining the CDR3 with reference TRBV29-1 and TRBJ2-5 gives the whole variable domain SAVISQKPSRDICQRGTSLTIQCQVDSQVTMMFWYRQQPGQSLTLIATANQGSEATYESGFVIDKFPISRPNLTFSTLTVSNMSPEDSSIYLCSVEQETQYFGPGTRLLVL.

The V call is TRBV14, the J call TRBJ2-7; D may be TRBD1 (7 bases). The CDR3 covers 16 residues. The germline gives CDR1 SGHDN, CDR2 FVKESK. V shed 4 bases and J shed 4 bases, with 20 bases lying between them. The CDR3 nucleotides are TGTGCCAGCAGCCCCGACACCGCGACAGGGAGGTACGAGCAGTACTTC. It translates to CASSPDTATGRYEQYF.

This chain connects TRBV5-6 to TRBJ1-5; a weak D match, TRBD1 (5 bases). Trimming pared 4 bases from V and 3 bases from J, leaving 11 bases between. CDR3 length equals 14 residues. CDR1 is SGHDT, CDR2 YYEEEE, per germline. This CDR3 is CASSGRQTNQPQHF. As DNA, the CDR3 is TGTGCCAGCAGCGGCCGACAGACCAATCAGCCCCAGCATTTT.

For this clone: At one end the junction does not follow the germline gene, possibly because of a read error. V usage is TRBV5-1 and J usage is TRBJ2-5; D is perhaps TRBD1 (6 bases). CDR3 length equals 13 residues. The germline V gene encodes CDR1 SGHRS and CDR2 YFSETQ. CDR3 sequence reads: CASTQGTQGTQYF. The CDR3 DNA follows: TGCGCCAGCACTCAGGGGACACAAGGGACCCAGTACTTC.